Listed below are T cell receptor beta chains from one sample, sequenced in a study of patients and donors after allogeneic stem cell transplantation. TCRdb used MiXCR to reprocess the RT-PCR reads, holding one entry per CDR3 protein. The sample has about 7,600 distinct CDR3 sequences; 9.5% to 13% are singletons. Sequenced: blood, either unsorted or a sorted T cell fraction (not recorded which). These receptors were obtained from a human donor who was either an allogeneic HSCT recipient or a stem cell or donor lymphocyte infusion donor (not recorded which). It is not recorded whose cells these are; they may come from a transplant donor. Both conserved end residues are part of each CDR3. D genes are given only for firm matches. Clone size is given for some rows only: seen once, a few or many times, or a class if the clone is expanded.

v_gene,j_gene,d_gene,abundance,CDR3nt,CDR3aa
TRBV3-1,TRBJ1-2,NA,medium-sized,TGTGCCAGCAGCCAAGATTCCCATCGAACCAATAACTATGGCTACACCTTC,CASSQDSHRTNNYGYTF
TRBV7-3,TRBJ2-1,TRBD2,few,TGTGCCAGCAGCCTCGGGACTAGTGGGTACAATGAGCAGTTCTTC,CASSLGTSGYNEQFF
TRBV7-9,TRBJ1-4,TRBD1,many,TGTGCCAGCAGCTCGACAGGGGGAAAAAATGAAAAACTGTTTTTT,CASSSTGGKNEKLFF
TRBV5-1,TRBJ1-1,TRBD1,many,TGCGCCAGCACCGACAGGGCCGGGTACACTGAAGCTTTCTTT,CASTDRAGYTEAFF
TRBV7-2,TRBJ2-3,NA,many,TGTGCCAGCAGCTTACTAGCTGGTAGGGATACGCAGTATTTT,CASSLLAGRDTQYF
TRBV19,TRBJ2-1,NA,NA,TGTGCCAGTACGGGACTGGTGACCAATGAGCAGTTCTTC,CASTGLVTNEQFF
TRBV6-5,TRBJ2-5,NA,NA,TGTGCCAGCAGTTATAACGGCCCCCAAGAGACCCAGTACTTC,CASSYNGPQETQYF
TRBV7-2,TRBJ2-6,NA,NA,TGTGCCAGCAGCTTATTTCCAGGCTCTGGGGCCAACGTCCTGACTTTC,CASSLFPGSGANVLTF
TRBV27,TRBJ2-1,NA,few,TGTGCCAGCAGTTTATTGGCTAGCCGTTCATACAATGAGCAGTTCTTC,CASSLLASRSYNEQFF
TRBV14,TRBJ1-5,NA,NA,TGTGCCAGCAGCCAAGCGGAATCCGGGGGGCATCTGCCCCAGCATTTT,CASSQAESGGHLPQHF
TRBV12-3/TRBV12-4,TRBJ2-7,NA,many,TGTGCCAGCAGTTTGGCAGGCGGTTACTACGAGCAGTACTTC,CASSLAGGYYEQYF
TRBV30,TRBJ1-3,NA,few,TGTGCCTGGAGTGTTCCTGGAGGAAACACCATATATTTT,CAWSVPGGNTIYF
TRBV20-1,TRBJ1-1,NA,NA,TGCAGTGCCGCAGGACACCAGAACACTGAAGCTTTCTTT,CSAAGHQNTEAFF
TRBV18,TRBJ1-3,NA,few,TGTGCCAGCTCACCAGTATCAGCAGGGACCCGCTCTGGAAACACCATATATTTT,CASSPVSAGTRSGNTIYF
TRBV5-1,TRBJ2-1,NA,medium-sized,TGCGCCAGCAGCTTCGGCCTAGTCCTCAGTGAGCAGTTCTTC,CASSFGLVLSEQFF
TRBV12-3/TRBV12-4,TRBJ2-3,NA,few,TGTGCCAGCAGTTTAGGCAGAAGCACAGATACGCAGTATTTT,CASSLGRSTDTQYF
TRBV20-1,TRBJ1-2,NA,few,TGCAGTGCTAGTGGCAGAAAATCTAACTATGGCTACACCTTC,CSASGRKSNYGYTF
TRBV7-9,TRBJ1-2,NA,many,TGTGCCAGCAGCTTACAGTCTCCAGAAGTCTATGGCTACACCTTC,CASSLQSPEVYGYTF
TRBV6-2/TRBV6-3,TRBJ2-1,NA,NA,TGTGCCAGCAGTTACGGGGTGGGGGTCTCCACCGACAATGAGCAGTTCTTC,CASSYGVGVSTDNEQFF
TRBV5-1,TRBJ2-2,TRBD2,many,TGCGCCAGCAGCACATTAGCGGGGCCCAACACCGGGGAGCTGTTTTTT,CASSTLAGPNTGELFF
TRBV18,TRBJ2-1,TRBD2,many,TGTGCCAGCTCACCTTTAGCGGGGGGGCCCGCCAATGAGCAGTTCTTC,CASSPLAGGPANEQFF
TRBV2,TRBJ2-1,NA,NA,TGTGCCAGCAGTGAAACAGGGTATGAGCAGTTCTTC,CASSETGYEQFF
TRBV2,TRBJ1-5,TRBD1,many,TGTGCCAGCAGTGAGCGGCAGGGGGGAAGCAATCAGCCCCAGCATTTT,CASSERQGGSNQPQHF
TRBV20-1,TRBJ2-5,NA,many,TGCAGTGCAAAAACAGGGTTCCAAGAGACCCAGTACTTC,CSAKTGFQETQYF
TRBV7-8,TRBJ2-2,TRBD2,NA,TGTGCCAGCAGCCCAGGGGTTGGCGGGGGGGCAAGCGGGGAGCTGTTTTTT,CASSPGVGGGASGELFF
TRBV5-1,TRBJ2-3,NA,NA,TGCGCCAGCAAGACGGGGGCCACAGATACGCAGTATTTT,CASKTGATDTQYF
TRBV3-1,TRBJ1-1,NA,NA,TGTGCCAGCAGCCAAGAGGTTAGGGGTCCCGAAGCTTTCTTT,CASSQEVRGPEAFF
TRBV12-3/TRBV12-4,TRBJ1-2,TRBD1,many,TGTGCCAGCAGTGCCGGACAGGGGGCGCGTGGCTATGGCTACACCTTC,CASSAGQGARGYGYTF
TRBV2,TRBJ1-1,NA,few,TGTGCCAGCACCTGGGACGGAGGTTCAATGAACACTGAAGCTTTCTTT,CASTWDGGSMNTEAFF
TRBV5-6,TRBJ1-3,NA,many,TGTGCCAGCAGCTTGCCCGGGCTAGGAAACACCATATATTTT,CASSLPGLGNTIYF
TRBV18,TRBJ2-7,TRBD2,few,TGTGCCAGCTCACCCGGACTAGCCGGCTACGAGCAGTACTTC,CASSPGLAGYEQYF
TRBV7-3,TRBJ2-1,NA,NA,TGTGCCAGCAGCCGTGGGGGGGCTTCGTCCAATGAGCAGTTCTTC,CASSRGGASSNEQFF
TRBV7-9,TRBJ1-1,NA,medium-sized,TGTGCCAGCAGCTTAGGGGGCTCGAACACTGAAGCTTTCTTT,CASSLGGSNTEAFF
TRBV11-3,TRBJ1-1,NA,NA,TGTGCCAGCAGCTTAGCCGATATGAACACTGAAGCTTTCTTT,CASSLADMNTEAFF
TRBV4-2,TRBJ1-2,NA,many,TGTGCCAGCAGCCAAGGCAGGGGAGGGACCTATGGCTACACCTTC,CASSQGRGGTYGYTF
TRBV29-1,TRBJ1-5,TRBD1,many,TGCAGCGCCAGACAGGGGGGGGTCAATCAGCCCCAGCATTTT,CSARQGGVNQPQHF
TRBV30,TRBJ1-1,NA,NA,TGTGCCTGGAGTCCAAGGGTTACTGAAGCTTTCTTT,CAWSPRVTEAFF
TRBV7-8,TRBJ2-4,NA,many,TGTGCCAGCAGCTTGGGGGGAGCCAAAAACATTCAGTACTTC,CASSLGGAKNIQYF
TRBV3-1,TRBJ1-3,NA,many,TGTGCCAGCAGCCGGAGGGGCCCCTCTGGAAACACCATATATTTT,CASSRRGPSGNTIYF
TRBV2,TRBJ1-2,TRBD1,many,TGTGCCAGCACCACGGACAGGGGTGGCTACACCTTC,CASTTDRGGYTF
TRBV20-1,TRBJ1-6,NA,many,TGCAGTGCCGCCCCCGGGGGGAAGAATTCACCCCTCCACTTT,CSAAPGGKNSPLHF
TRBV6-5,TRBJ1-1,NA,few,TGTGCCAGCAGTTACTCGCGGCCCACTGAAGCTTTCTTT,CASSYSRPTEAFF
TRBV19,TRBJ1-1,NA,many,TGTGCCAGTACCGGAGGGTCCATGAACACTGAAGCTTTCTTT,CASTGGSMNTEAFF
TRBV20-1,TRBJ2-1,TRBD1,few,TGCAGTGCTAGAGCCATCTCCGCCGGGACAGTTTACAATGAGCAGTTCTTC,CSARAISAGTVYNEQFF
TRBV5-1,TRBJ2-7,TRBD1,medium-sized,TGCGCCAGCAGCTCATACGAACGGACAGGGAGGTCGGACGAGCAGTACTTC,CASSSYERTGRSDEQYF
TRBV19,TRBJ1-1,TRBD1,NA,TGTGCCAGTAGACGACTATTAACGGGACAGGGGGTCCCTGAAGCTTTCTTT,CASRRLLTGQGVPEAFF
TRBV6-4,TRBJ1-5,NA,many,TGTGCCAGCAGTGAGGGACCCGGGGAGCCCCAGCATTTT,CASSEGPGEPQHF
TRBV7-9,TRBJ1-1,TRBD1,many,TGTGCCAGCAGCCCACCGACAGGGTACACTGAAGCTTTCTTT,CASSPPTGYTEAFF
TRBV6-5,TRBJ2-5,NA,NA,TGTGCCAGCCGGGGTGTGGGCAGAGAGACCCAGTACTTC,CASRGVGRETQYF
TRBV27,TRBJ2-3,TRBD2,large,TGTGCCAGCAGTTTGGTAGCGGGGGTCCCAGATACGCAGTATTTT,CASSLVAGVPDTQYF
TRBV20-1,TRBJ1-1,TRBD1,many,TGCAGTGCTACGGACAGGGGGCCGAGGACTGAAGCTTTCTTT,CSATDRGPRTEAFF
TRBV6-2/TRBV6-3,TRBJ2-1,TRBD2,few,TGTGCCAGCAGTTATGGGACTAGTAGGATCTCCTACAATGAGCAGTTCTTC,CASSYGTSRISYNEQFF
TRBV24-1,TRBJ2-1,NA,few,TGTGCCACCAGTGATTCGGGGTCCCATGAGCAGTTCTTC,CATSDSGSHEQFF
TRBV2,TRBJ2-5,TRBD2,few,TGTGCCAGCTTACCCCGGACTAGCGGGGGGCAAGAGACCCAGTACTTC,CASLPRTSGGQETQYF
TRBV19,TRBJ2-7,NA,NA,TGTGCCAGTAGTAGGGAAGGACAGTCCTACGAGCAGTACTTC,CASSREGQSYEQYF
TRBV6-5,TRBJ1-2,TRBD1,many,TGTGCCAGCAGTTCCCAAGGACAGGGGGCCTATGGCTACACCTTC,CASSSQGQGAYGYTF
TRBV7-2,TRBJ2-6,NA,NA,TGTGCCAGCAGCCCGGACAGATCCCTCTCTGGGGCCAACGTCCTGACTTTC,CASSPDRSLSGANVLTF
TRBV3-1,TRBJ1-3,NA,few,TGTGCCAGCAGCCAAGGGACAGCCAGTGGAAACACCATATATTTT,CASSQGTASGNTIYF